The 28 T cell receptor beta chains below all came from one sample that was sequenced in a study of PD-1 blockade in mismatch repair-deficient tumors. Assay: immunoSEQ multiplex PCR; the TCRdb copy retains only in-frame clones and omits some. The repertoire consists of some 130,000 clones, with about 90% occurring once and the leading ten covering over 9.5%. The sample in question was peripheral blood, obtained 72 weeks after starting pembrolizumab. These receptor sequences come from an adult with mismatch repair-deficient cancer.

V usage is TRBV30 and J usage is TRBJ2-7; D is undetermined. Germline loops: CDR1 GTSNPN, CDR2 SVGIG (reference sequence). Trimming removed 2 bases at V and 2 bases at J, with 7 bases between. The CDR3 has 12 amino acids. The CDR3: CAWSPTAYEQYF. As DNA, the CDR3 is TGTGCCTGGAGTCCCACCGCCTACGAGCAGTACTTC.

V usage is TRBV9 and J usage is TRBJ1-1; D may be TRBD1 (5 bases). Per germline, CDR1 SGDLS and CDR2 YYNGEE. The CDR3 runs 14 residues. The ends were cut back, 1 base at V and 1 base at J, with 8 bases in the middle. For the CDR3, the DNA is TGTGCCAGCAGCGTAATGGGGGGGAACACTGAAGCTTTCTTT. Translation: CASSVMGGNTEAFF.

This rearrangement joins TRBV5-1 to TRBJ2-7; TRBD1 is a possible D gene (6 bases). Germline V gene data show CDR1 as SGHRS and CDR2 as YFSETQ. V lost 1 base and J 5 bases, leaving 13 bases between the germline ends. The CDR3 runs 14 residues. For the CDR3, the DNA is TGCGCCAGCAGCTTGAATCCAGGGGATGACGAGCAGTACTTC. Amino acid sequence: CASSLNPGDDEQYF.

The table lists this clone with a few counts. The chain couples TRBV7-9 to TRBJ2-7; D is unclear. The CDR3 consists of 12 residues. V was shortened by 1 base and J by 2 bases, with 3 bases between the two germline ends. Germline CDR1 and CDR2: SEHNR and FQNEAQ (reference sequence). For the CDR3, the DNA is TGTGCCAGCAGCTTAGATACCTACGAGCAGTACTTC. Its translation is CASSLDTYEQYF.

The chain links TRBV19 to TRBJ2-7, with D possibly being TRBD2 (5 bases). Deletions cut 2 bases from V and 4 bases from J, with 9 bases between. CDR3 size: 13 residues. Germline CDR1 LNHDA, CDR2 SQIVND (reference sequence). The CDR3, as DNA: TGTGCCAGTAGTATACGGCGAGGGTACGAGCAGTACTTC. Its translation: CASSIRRGYEQYF.

The J gene is TRBJ2-1, the V gene TRBV27; a weak D match, TRBD2 (6 bases). The V end lost 0 bases, the J end lost 8 bases, and 17 bases lay between the germline ends. Germline V lookup: CDR1 MNHEY, CDR2 SMNVEV (reference sequence). CDR3 size: 16 residues. CDR3 sequence reads: CASSLSLGEVVDEQFF. CDR3 in DNA: TGTGCCAGCAGTTTATCATTGGGGGAGGTAGTGGATGAGCAGTTCTTC.

In regard to this clone: Sequence at one end of the junction differs from germline and may be a read error. This chain joins TRBV7-7 and TRBJ2-3, with 8 bases matching TRBD2. The V gene's germline CDR1 is SSHAT and CDR2 FNYEAQ (reference sequence). The CDR3 loop spans 15 amino acids. The CDR3 spells CASSRGTRDTDTQYF. As DNA, the CDR3 is TGTGCTAGCAGCCGCGGGACTAGGGACACAGATACGCAGTATTTT.

The rearrangement links TRBV2 to TRBJ2-3, with 7 bases aligning to TRBD2. CDR1 is SNHLY, CDR2 FYNNEI, per germline. Trimming at V came to 1 base and at J to 2 bases, leaving 3 bases not matched to a gene. This CDR3 is built from 15 residues. CDR3 nucleotide sequence: TGTGCCAGCAGTGAAGAGACTAGCTACACAGATACGCAGTATTTT. Amino acid sequence: CASSEETSYTDTQYF.

This clone appeared a single time. The chain couples TRBV4-1 to TRBJ2-5; TRBD2 is a possible D gene (6 bases). This CDR3 has 13 amino acids. Germline CDR1 is MGHRA and CDR2 is YSYEKL. V lost 8 bases, J lost 2 bases, and 12 bases lay in between. CDR3 DNA sequence: TGCGCCAGCCGGAGGGAAGGGCAAGAGACCCAGTACTTC. Its protein is CASRREGQETQYF.

The V call is TRBV7-2, the J call TRBJ1-1, with no clear D. The CDR3 runs 15 residues. The V gene's germline CDR1 is SGHTA and CDR2 FQGNSA. The germline V and J ends were trimmed by 0 bases and 8 bases, with 16 bases remaining between them. In nucleotides, the CDR3 is TGTGCCAGCAGCTTAGCGCCCTCGACCCCGTTAGAAGCTTTCTTT. Protein: CASSLAPSTPLEAFF. The entire variable domain, with the rest obtained from reference TRBV7-2 and TRBJ1-1, is as follows: GAGVSQSPSNKVTEKGKDVELRCDPISGHTALYWYRQSLGQGLEFLIYFQGNSAPDKSGLPSDRFSAERTGGSVSTLTIQRTQQEDSAVYLCASSLAPSTPLEAFFGQGTRLTVV.

V is TRBV11-3 and J is TRBJ2-7; D is perhaps TRBD2 (5 bases). Germline CDR1 SGHNT, CDR2 YENEEA. This CDR3 is built from 11 residues. V was pared by 5 bases and J by 6 bases, with 8 bases between. In DNA form, the CDR3 reads TGTGCCAGCAGCCCGAGCGGCGAGCAGTACTTC. This sequence encodes CASSPSGEQYF.

This chain uses TRBV28 with TRBJ1-3; D unclear. This CDR3 contains 16 residues. V shed 2 bases and J shed 0 bases, with 11 bases lying between them. Germline V lookup: CDR1 MDHEN, CDR2 SYDVKM. Here the CDR3 reads CASSLIDVSSGNTIYF. CDR3 coding DNA: TGTGCCAGCAGTTTAATCGACGTTAGCTCTGGAAACACCATATATTTT.

CDR3 residues: CASSLSPYEQYF. In DNA form, the CDR3 reads TGTGCCAGCAGCTTATCCCCCTACGAGCAGTACTTC. This chain uses TRBV7-9 with TRBJ2-7; no firm D call. Germline assignment: CDR1 SEHNR and CDR2 FQNEAQ (reference sequence). V shed 2 bases and J shed 2 bases, with 4 bases lying between them. The CDR3 runs to 12 residues.

The chain joins TRBV11-2 to TRBJ2-4; D possibly matches TRBD1 or TRBD2 (5 bases each). Trimming shortened V by 3 bases and J by 15 bases, and 12 bases separated the two germline ends. Germline V gene lookup returns CDR1 SGHAT and CDR2 FQNNGV. This CDR3 is 11 amino acids long. CDR3: CASSFEGTPYF. The CDR3 DNA reads as TGTGCCAGCAGCTTCGAGGGGACGCCGTACTTC.

The chain combines TRBV18 with TRBJ2-3; maybe TRBD2 (5 bases). Trimming took 0 bases from V and 2 from J, leaving 9 bases between them. There are 15 residues in the CDR3. The germline V gene has CDR1 KGHSH and CDR2 LQKENI. CDR3 bases: TGTGCCAGCTCACCACCTTCAGCGGACACAGATACGCAGTATTTT. It specifies CASSPPSADTDTQYF.

V and J are TRBV4-3 and TRBJ2-2; D remains unclear. CDR3 size: 15 residues. Trimming removed 1 base from V and 2 bases from J, with 8 bases in between. Germline loops: CDR1 LGHNA, CDR2 YSLEER. CDR3 loop: CASSQAVFNTGELFF. CDR3 sequence (DNA): TGCGCCAGCAGCCAAGCGGTCTTTAACACCGGGGAGCTGTTTTTT.

The V gene is TRBV11-3, the J gene TRBJ2-3; 10 nucleotides align to TRBD1. The V gene end was trimmed by 5 bases and the J gene end by 3 bases; junction bases not matched to a gene: 2. This CDR3 is 14 amino acids long. Per the germline V gene, CDR1 is SGHNT and CDR2 is YENEEA. The CDR3 loop is CASSDRGRTDTQYF. CDR3 nucleotide sequence: TGTGCCAGCAGCGACAGGGGGCGAACAGATACGCAGTATTTT. Full variable domain (remainder filled in from reference TRBV11-3 and TRBJ2-3): EAGVVQSPRYKIIEKKQPVAFWCNPISGHNTLYWYLQNLGQGPELLIRYENEEAVDDSQLPKDRFSAERLKGVDSTLKIQPAELGDSAVYLCASSDRGRTDTQYFGPGTRLTVL.

This clone has more than one count but fewer than ten. The CDR3 bases are TGCGCCAGCAGCCATCCTAACAGGGGCTGGAACACTGAAGCTTTCTTT. Its protein is CASSHPNRGWNTEAFF. This rearrangement joins TRBV4-1 to TRBJ1-1; 7 nucleotides match TRBD1. CDR1 is MGHRA, CDR2 YSYEKL, per germline. With 3 bases clipped from V and 1 base from J, the junction kept 8 bases outside the gene matches. This CDR3 spans 16 amino acids.

The CDR3 protein is CASCTSGCYEQYF. In nucleotides, the CDR3 is TGTGCCAGTTGTACTAGCGGGTGCTACGAGCAGTACTTC. This rearrangement joins TRBV5-6 to TRBJ2-7; the match to TRBD2 covers 9 bases. The CDR3 length is 13 residues. Germline CDR1 SGHDT, CDR2 YYEEEE. The V and J ends lost 8 bases and 3 bases, in that order; junction bases with no gene match: 6.

The chain has TRBV15 and TRBJ2-3, with D hard to call. The CDR3 is 15 amino acids. Trimming stripped 1 base from V and 2 bases from J, with 10 bases between. Germline CDR1 reads LNHNV; CDR2 reads YYDKDF (reference sequence). This CDR3 is CATSRGAASTDTQYF. CDR3 in DNA: TGTGCCACCAGCAGAGGGGCCGCCTCCACAGATACGCAGTATTTT.

V usage is TRBV28 and J usage is TRBJ2-7; unclear D gene. V was shortened by 2 bases and J by 1 base, with 6 bases between the two germline ends. From germline, CDR1 is MDHEN and CDR2 SYDVKM. There are 13 residues in the CDR3. This CDR3 is CASSLRQSYEQYF. The DNA of the CDR3 is TGTGCCAGCAGTTTACGGCAGTCCTACGAGCAGTACTTC.

V is TRBV6-4 and J is TRBJ2-7; D not resolved. Trimming shortened V by 2 bases and J by 1 base, and 9 bases separated the two germline ends. CDR1 and CDR2 from the germline V gene are MRHNA and SNTAGT. This CDR3 is built from 14 residues. CDR3 sequence reads: CASSDLGPSYEQYF. In DNA form, the CDR3 reads TGTGCCAGCAGTGACCTGGGTCCTTCCTACGAGCAGTACTTC.

This chain connects TRBV19 to TRBJ1-5; D possibly corresponds to TRBD1 (6 bases). The CDR3 spans 14 residues. Germline CDR1 is LNHDA and CDR2 is SQIVND (reference sequence). Deletions cut 3 bases from V and 5 bases from J, with 11 bases between. For the CDR3, the DNA is TGTGCCAGTAGTATCTCTCCAGGGGATCAGCCCCAGCATTTT. This translates into CASSISPGDQPQHF.

This chain links TRBV30 with TRBJ2-2; TRBD1 might be the D (6 bases). The length of the CDR3 is 15 residues. Germline values: CDR1 GTSNPN, CDR2 SVGIG (reference sequence). V lost 1 base, J lost 6 bases, and 15 bases lay in between. The CDR3 spells CAWSELGQFPGELFF. The CDR3 DNA is TGTGCCTGGAGTGAGCTGGGACAATTCCCCGGGGAGCTGTTTTTT. The full variable domain, in which reference TRBV30 and TRBJ2-2 provide the parts outside the CDR3, is SQTIHQWPATLVQPVGSPLSLECTVEGTSNPNLYWYRQAAGRGLQLLFYSVGIGQISSEVPQNLSASRPQDRQFILSSKKLLLSDSGFYLCAWSELGQFPGELFFGEGSRLTVL.

The rearrangement uses TRBV6-5 and TRBJ2-7, with TRBD1 matching 7 bases. Germline V gene lookup returns CDR1 MNHEY and CDR2 SVGAGI. The trim removed 2 bases at V and 2 bases at J, leaving 9 bases unmatched. This CDR3 contains 16 residues. DNA of the CDR3: TGTGCCAGCAGTTACGGCCAGGGGGAGCGAACCTACGAGCAGTACTTC. Protein sequence: CASSYGQGERTYEQYF.

The rearrangement joins TRBV28 to TRBJ2-7; D is ambiguous. Trimming pared 3 bases from V and 1 base from J, leaving 7 bases between. Germline CDR1 is MDHEN and CDR2 is SYDVKM. This CDR3 contains 13 residues. CDR3 sequence: CASSFVRSYEQYF. The CDR3 nucleotides read TGTGCCAGCAGTTTCGTCAGGTCCTACGAGCAGTACTTC.

The chain is built from TRBV6-1 and TRBJ2-7; TRBD2 aligns across 10 bases. Germline V gene lookup returns CDR1 MNHNS and CDR2 SASEGT. The V and J ends lost 7 bases and 5 bases, in that order; junction bases with no gene match: 8. This CDR3 region has 14 residues. The CDR3 loop is CASTRRTSGNEQYF. As DNA, the CDR3 is TGTGCCAGCACCCGTAGGACTAGCGGAAACGAGCAGTACTTC.

This CDR3 is CATSKRDRGHTGELFF. CDR3 DNA: TGTGCCACCAGCAAGAGGGACAGGGGGCACACCGGGGAGCTGTTTTTT. This chain uses TRBV15 with TRBJ2-2; TRBD1 agrees at 12 bases. Germline V gene sequence: CDR1 LNHNV, CDR2 YYDKDF (reference sequence). The CDR3 covers 16 residues. V gave up 4 bases and J gave up 3 bases; unmatched junction bases: 3.